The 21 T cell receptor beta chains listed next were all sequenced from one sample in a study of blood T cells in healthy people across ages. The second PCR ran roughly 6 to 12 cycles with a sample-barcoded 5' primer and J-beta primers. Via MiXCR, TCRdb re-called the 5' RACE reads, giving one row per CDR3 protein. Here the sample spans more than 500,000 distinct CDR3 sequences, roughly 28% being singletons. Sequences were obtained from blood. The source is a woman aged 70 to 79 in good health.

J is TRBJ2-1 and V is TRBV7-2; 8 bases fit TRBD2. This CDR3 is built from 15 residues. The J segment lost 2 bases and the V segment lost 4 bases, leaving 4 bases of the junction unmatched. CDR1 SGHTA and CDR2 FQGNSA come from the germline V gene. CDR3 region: CASSSGGAAYNEQFF. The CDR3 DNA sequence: TGTGCCAGCAGCTCCGGGGGGGCCGCCTACAATGAGCAGTTCTTC.

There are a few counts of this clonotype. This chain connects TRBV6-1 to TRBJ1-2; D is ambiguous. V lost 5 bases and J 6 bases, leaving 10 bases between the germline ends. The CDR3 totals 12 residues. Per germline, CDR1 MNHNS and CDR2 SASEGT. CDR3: CASSWGKDGYTF. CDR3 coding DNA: TGTGCCAGCAGTTGGGGTAAGGATGGCTACACCTTC.

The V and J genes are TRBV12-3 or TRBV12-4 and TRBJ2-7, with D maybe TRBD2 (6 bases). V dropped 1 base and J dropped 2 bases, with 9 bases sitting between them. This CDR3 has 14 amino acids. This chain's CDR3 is CASSLEGGAYEQYF. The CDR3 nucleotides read TGTGCCAGCAGTTTAGAGGGAGGCGCCTACGAGCAGTACTTC.

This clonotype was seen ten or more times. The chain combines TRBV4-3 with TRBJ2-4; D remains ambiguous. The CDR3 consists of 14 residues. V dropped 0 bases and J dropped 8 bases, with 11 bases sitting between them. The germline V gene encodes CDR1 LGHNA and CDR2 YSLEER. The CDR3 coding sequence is TGCGCCAGCAGCCAAGAGCCCAACAGTGACATTCAGTACTTC. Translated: CASSQEPNSDIQYF.

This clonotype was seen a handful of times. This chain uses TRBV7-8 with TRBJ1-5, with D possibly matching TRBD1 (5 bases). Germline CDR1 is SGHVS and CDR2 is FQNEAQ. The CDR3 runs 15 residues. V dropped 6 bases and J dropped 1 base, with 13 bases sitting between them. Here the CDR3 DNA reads TGTGCCAGCAGGTACTCTGAGGGGAGCAATCAGCCCCAGCATTTT. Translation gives CASRYSEGSNQPQHF.

The CDR3 nucleotides read TGTGCCAGCAGCTTCGCAGGTGTGCTGGGGAGTGGCTACACCTTC. Its protein product is CASSFAGVLGSGYTF. The rearrangement links TRBV6-2 or TRBV6-3 to TRBJ1-2, with D unresolved. The CDR3 is 15 amino acids. V lost 6 bases, J lost 7 bases, and 21 bases lay in between. Germline V gene data show CDR1 as MNHEY and CDR2 as SVGEGT.

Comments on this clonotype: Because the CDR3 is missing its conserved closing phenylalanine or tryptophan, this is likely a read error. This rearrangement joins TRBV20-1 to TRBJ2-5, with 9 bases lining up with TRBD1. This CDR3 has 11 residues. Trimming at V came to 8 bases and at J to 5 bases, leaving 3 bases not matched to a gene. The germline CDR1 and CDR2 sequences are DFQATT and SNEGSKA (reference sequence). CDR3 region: CSTGGRETQYS. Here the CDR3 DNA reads TGCAGTACAGGGGGCAGGGAGACCCAGTACTCC.

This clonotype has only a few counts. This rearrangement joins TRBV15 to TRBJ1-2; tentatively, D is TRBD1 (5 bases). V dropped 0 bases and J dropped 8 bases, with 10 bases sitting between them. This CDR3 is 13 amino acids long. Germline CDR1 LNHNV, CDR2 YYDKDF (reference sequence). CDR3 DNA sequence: TGTGCCACCAGCAGAGAGGTCAGGGACGGCTACACCTTC. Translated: CATSREVRDGYTF.

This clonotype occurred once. The CDR3 spells CASSFSGLTPNYGYTF. The CDR3 DNA reads as TGTGCCAGCAGCTTCAGCGGACTCACTCCTAACTATGGCTACACCTTC. V is TRBV12-3 or TRBV12-4 and J is TRBJ1-2; D unresolved. This CDR3 has 16 residues. Trimming pared 6 bases from V and 0 bases from J, leaving 17 bases between.

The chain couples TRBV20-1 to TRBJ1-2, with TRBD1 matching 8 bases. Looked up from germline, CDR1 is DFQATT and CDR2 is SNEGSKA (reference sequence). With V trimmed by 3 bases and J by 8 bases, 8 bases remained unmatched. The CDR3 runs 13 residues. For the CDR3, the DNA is TGCAGTGCTAGGGGCAGGGGGCGCGAAGGCTACACCTTC. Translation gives CSARGRGREGYTF.

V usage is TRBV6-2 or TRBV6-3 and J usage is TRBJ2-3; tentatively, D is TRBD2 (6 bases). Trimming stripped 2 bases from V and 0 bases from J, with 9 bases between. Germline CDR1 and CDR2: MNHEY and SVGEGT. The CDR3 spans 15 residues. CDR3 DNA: TGTGCCAGCAGTTACGTGGGACTTAGCACAGATACGCAGTATTTT. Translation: CASSYVGLSTDTQYF.

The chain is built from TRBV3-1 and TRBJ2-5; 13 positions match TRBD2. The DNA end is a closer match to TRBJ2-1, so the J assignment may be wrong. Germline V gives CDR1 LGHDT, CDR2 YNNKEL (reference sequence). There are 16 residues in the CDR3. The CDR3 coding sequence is TGTGCCAGCAGCCAAGAACTGGGACTAGCGGGAAATGAGCAGTTCTTC. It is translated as CASSQELGLAGNEQFF.

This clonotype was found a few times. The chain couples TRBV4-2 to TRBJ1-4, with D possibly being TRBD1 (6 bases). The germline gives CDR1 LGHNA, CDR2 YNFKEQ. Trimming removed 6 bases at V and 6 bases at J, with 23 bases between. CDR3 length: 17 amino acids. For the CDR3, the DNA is TGTGCCAGCAGAAAAAGAGGCCTACAGGGTCTAGATGAAAAACTGTTTTTT. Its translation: CASRKRGLQGLDEKLFF.

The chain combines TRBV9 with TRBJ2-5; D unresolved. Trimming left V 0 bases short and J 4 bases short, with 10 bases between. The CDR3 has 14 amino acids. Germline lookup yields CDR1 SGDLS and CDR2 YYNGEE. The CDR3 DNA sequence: TGTGCCAGCAGCGTAGAAAAGTTCGGAGAGACCCAGTACTTC. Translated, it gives CASSVEKFGETQYF.

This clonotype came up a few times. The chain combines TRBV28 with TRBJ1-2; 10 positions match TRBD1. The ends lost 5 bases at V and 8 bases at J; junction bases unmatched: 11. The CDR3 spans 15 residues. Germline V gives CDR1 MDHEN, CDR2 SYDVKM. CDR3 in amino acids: CASSPGTGVWTGYTF. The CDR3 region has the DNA TGTGCCAGCAGTCCTGGGACAGGGGTATGGACCGGCTACACCTTC.

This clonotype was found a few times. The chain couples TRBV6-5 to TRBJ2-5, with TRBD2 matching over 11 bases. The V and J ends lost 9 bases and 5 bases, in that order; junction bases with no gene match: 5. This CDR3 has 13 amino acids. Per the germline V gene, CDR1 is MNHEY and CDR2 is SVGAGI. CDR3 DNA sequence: TGTGCCAGTAGCGGGGGGGCTCGGGAGACCCAGTACTTC. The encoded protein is CASSGGARETQYF.

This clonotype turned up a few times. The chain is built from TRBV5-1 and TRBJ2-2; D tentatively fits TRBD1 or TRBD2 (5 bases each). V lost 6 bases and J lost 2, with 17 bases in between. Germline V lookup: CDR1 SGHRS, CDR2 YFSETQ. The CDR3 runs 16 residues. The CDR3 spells CASNSPGARNTGELFF. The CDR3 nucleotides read TGCGCCAGCAACTCCCCCGGGGCACGTAACACCGGGGAGCTGTTTTTT.

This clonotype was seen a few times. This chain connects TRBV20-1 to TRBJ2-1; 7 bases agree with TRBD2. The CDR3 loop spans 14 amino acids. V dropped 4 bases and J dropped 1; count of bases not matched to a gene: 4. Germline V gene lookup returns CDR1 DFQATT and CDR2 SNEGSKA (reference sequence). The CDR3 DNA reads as TGCAGTGCTATGGGGGGGGGGTCCTACAATGAGCAGTTCTTC. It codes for CSAMGGGSYNEQFF.

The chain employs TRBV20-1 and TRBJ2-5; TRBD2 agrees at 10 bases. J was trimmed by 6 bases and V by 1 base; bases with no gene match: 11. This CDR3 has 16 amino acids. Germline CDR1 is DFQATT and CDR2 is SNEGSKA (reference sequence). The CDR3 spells CSARASGEREGKTQYF. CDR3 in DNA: TGCAGTGCTAGAGCATCGGGCGAGCGGGAGGGAAAGACCCAGTACTTC.

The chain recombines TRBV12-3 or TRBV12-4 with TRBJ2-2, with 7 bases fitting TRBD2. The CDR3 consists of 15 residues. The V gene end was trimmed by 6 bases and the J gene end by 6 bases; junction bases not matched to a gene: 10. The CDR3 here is CASRPGGKRPGELFF. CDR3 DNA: TGTGCCAGCAGGCCCGGGGGGAAGAGGCCCGGGGAGCTGTTTTTT.

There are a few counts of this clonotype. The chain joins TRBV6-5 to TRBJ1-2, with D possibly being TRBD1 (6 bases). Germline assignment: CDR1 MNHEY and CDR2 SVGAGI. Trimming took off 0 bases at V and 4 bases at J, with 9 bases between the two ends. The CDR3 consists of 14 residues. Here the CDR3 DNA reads TGTGCCAGCAGTTACTCAAGACAGGTCTATGGCTACACCTTC. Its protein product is CASSYSRQVYGYTF.